The rows below give T cell receptor beta chains drawn from one sample of a study of blood T cell repertoires in COVID-19. Sequencing was performed with immunoSEQ multiplex PCR; in TCRdb, only in-frame clones are kept and a portion is missing. The table records 130,000 to 150,000 clones, about 87% of them present only once. The sequenced sample was peripheral blood. These TCRs come from a woman aged 45-60 years with acute or convalescent COVID-19. Each CDR3 is given with its conserved first and last residue. Fields, in order: clone size, J gene, V gene, D gene, CDR3 protein, CDR3 DNA. The D gene is left open where the match is weak. Clone size, where shown, is once, few, many, or a class for clones that have expanded.

NA	TRBJ2-5	TRBV5-5	TRBD2	CASSLGLAGSQETQYF	TGTGCCAGCAGCTTAGGACTAGCGGGTAGCCAAGAGACCCAGTACTTC
NA	TRBJ2-7	TRBV7-9	TRBD2	CASSPTGTNLGEQYF	TGTGCCAGCAGCCCTACCGGGACTAACCTCGGGGAGCAGTACTTC
NA	TRBJ2-7	TRBV10-1	TRBD2	CASSGGLAGGYEQYF	TGCGCCAGCAGTGGCGGACTAGCGGGAGGCTACGAGCAGTACTTC
NA	TRBJ1-6	TRBV6-5	NA	CASRPPGTNNSPLHF	TGTGCCAGCAGACCACCCGGGACTAATAATTCACCCCTCCACTTT
once	TRBJ1-2	TRBV7-9	NA	CASSLEGDYGYTF	TGTGCCAGCAGCTTAGAGGGGGACTATGGCTACACCTTC
NA	TRBJ1-3	TRBV9	NA	CASRGSGENTIYF	TGTGCCAGTCGGGGGTCCGGAGAAAACACCATATATTTT
NA	TRBJ1-2	TRBV5-1	TRBD1	CASSQHGTDYGYTF	TGCGCCAGCAGTCAACACGGGACAGACTATGGCTACACCTTC
NA	TRBJ2-5	TRBV5-6	NA	CASSGGTSQETQYF	TGTGCCAGCAGCGGGGGGACCTCCCAAGAGACCCAGTACTTC
NA	TRBJ1-1	TRBV5-6	TRBD1	CASSLVQGRTEAFF	TGTGCCAGCAGCTTGGTACAGGGGCGGACTGAAGCTTTCTTT
NA	TRBJ2-7	TRBV5-1	NA	CASSSNEAYSYEQYF	TGCGCCAGCAGCTCTAATGAAGCTTACTCCTACGAGCAGTACTTC
NA	TRBJ2-2	TRBV11-2	TRBD1	CASSPWTGDTGELFF	TGTGCCAGCAGCCCCTGGACAGGGGACACCGGGGAGCTGTTTTTT
NA	TRBJ2-7	TRBV2	TRBD1	CASSERVQGFEEQYF	TGTGCCAGCAGTGAACGAGTACAGGGGTTTGAGGAGCAGTACTTC
once	TRBJ1-2	TRBV4-1	TRBD1	CASSPWTGQSGGYTF	TGCGCCAGCAGCCCCTGGACAGGGCAATCAGGTGGCTACACCTTC
NA	TRBJ2-7	TRBV9	TRBD1	CASSQGTGGAEQYF	TGTGCCAGCAGCCAGGGGACAGGGGGCGCCGAGCAGTACTTC
NA	TRBJ2-5	TRBV2	TRBD1	CASSWDRGHGETQYF	TGTGCCAGCAGTTGGGACAGGGGGCACGGTGAGACCCAGTACTTC
NA	TRBJ1-2	TRBV7-6	TRBD1	CASSPRGTGAFGYTF	TGTGCCAGCAGCCCGCGAGGGACAGGGGCCTTTGGCTACACCTTC
NA	TRBJ2-7	TRBV21-1	NA	CASSKLRGTETGLGEQYF	TGTGCCAGCAGCAAACTGAGGGGGACAGAGACAGGGCTAGGCGAGCAGTACTTC
NA	TRBJ1-1	TRBV29-1	NA	CSVEDGFSEAFF	TGCAGCGTTGAAGACGGGTTTTCTGAAGCTTTCTTT
NA	TRBJ2-7	TRBV5-5	TRBD2	CASSSSGSGRNEQYF	TGTGCCAGCAGCTCTAGCGGGAGTGGTAGAAACGAGCAGTACTTC
NA	TRBJ2-5	TRBV5-4	TRBD2	CASSSITSVETQYF	TGTGCCAGCAGCTCTATCACTAGCGTAGAGACCCAGTACTTC
once	TRBJ1-4	TRBV28	TRBD1	CAITGTVVEKLFF	TGTGCCATAACCGGGACAGTCGTTGAAAAACTGTTTTTT
NA	TRBJ2-5	TRBV9	TRBD2	CASSQTSGGVGETQYF	TGTGCCAGCAGCCAGACTAGCGGGGGGGTTGGAGAGACCCAGTACTTC
few	TRBJ1-5	TRBV5-1	NA	CASSPGLISNQPQHF	TGCGCCAGCAGCCCGGGACTCATTAGCAATCAGCCCCAGCATTTT
NA	TRBJ2-7	TRBV24-1	NA	CATSEQGWGYEQYF	TGTGCCACCAGTGAGCAGGGTTGGGGCTACGAGCAGTACTTC
once	TRBJ2-3	TRBV3-1/TRBV3-2	TRBD2	CASSQDPLPSGATDTQYF	TGTGCCAGCAGCCAAGATCCCCTGCCTAGCGGGGCCACAGATACGCAGTATTTT
NA	TRBJ2-5	TRBV5-4	NA	CASSLGSEETQYF	TGTGCCAGCAGCTTGGGTTCAGAAGAGACCCAGTACTTC
NA	TRBJ2-7	TRBV19	NA	CASSEGSTYEQYF	TGTGCCAGTAGTGAGGGAAGTACCTACGAGCAGTACTTC
NA	TRBJ2-2	TRBV11-2	TRBD2	CASSFNGGATGELFF	TGTGCCAGCAGCTTCAACGGGGGGGCCACCGGGGAGCTGTTTTTT
NA	TRBJ1-2	TRBV7-9	NA	CASLWGGRDYGYTF	TGTGCCAGCTTATGGGGGGGAAGGGACTATGGCTACACCTTC
NA	TRBJ2-3	TRBV5-6	NA	CASSPRQESPDTQYF	TGTGCCAGCAGCCCTCGACAGGAATCCCCAGATACGCAGTATTTT
NA	TRBJ1-1	TRBV9	NA	CASSVAMNTEAFF	TGTGCCAGCAGCGTAGCAATGAACACTGAAGCTTTCTTT
NA	TRBJ2-7	TRBV7-9	TRBD1	CASSSGQGGQSYEQYF	TGTGCCAGCAGCTCCGGACAGGGGGGGCAATCCTACGAGCAGTACTTC
few	TRBJ2-1	TRBV24-1	TRBD2	CATSGETSGGSNEQFF	TGTGCCACCAGTGGCGAGACTAGCGGGGGAAGCAATGAGCAGTTCTTC
NA	TRBJ2-1	TRBV12-5	TRBD2	CASGLVLAGGSYNEQFF	TGTGCTAGTGGTTTGGTACTAGCGGGGGGCTCCTACAATGAGCAGTTCTTC
NA	TRBJ2-5	TRBV15	TRBD2	CATSPGLVPETQYF	TGTGCCACCAGCCCGGGACTAGTGCCTGAGACCCAGTACTTC
NA	TRBJ1-6	TRBV3-1/TRBV3-2	TRBD1	CASSTTTGSNSPLHF	TGTGCCAGCAGTACAACGACAGGGTCAAATTCACCCCTCCACTTT
NA	TRBJ2-3	TRBV30	TRBD2	CAWSVKRGFRTDTQYF	TGTGCCTGGAGTGTAAAGCGGGGGTTTCGCACAGATACGCAGTATTTT
NA	TRBJ1-5	TRBV24-1	NA	CATSDPGTSGNQPQHF	TGTGCCACCAGTGACCCCGGGACATCGGGCAATCAGCCCCAGCATTTT
NA	TRBJ2-2	TRBV11-3	NA	CASSFSGTLNTGELFF	TGTGCCAGCAGCTTTTCAGGGACTTTAAACACCGGGGAGCTGTTTTTT
NA	TRBJ2-7	TRBV25-1	TRBD1	CASSGTGTGVDEQYF	TGTGCCAGCAGTGGGACCGGGACAGGGGTAGACGAGCAGTACTTC
NA	TRBJ2-3	TRBV5-1	TRBD2	CASSLETSGEADTQYF	TGCGCCAGCAGCTTGGAGACTAGCGGGGAGGCAGATACGCAGTATTTT
NA	TRBJ2-1	TRBV7-7	TRBD2	CASSGKSLAGRDEQFF	TGTGCCAGCTCTGGGAAGTCCCTAGCGGGAAGGGATGAGCAGTTCTTC
NA	TRBJ1-3	TRBV29-1	TRBD1	CSVKTGGYGNTIYF	TGCAGCGTTAAGACAGGGGGTTATGGAAACACCATATATTTT
NA	TRBJ2-1	TRBV10-3	TRBD2	CAISGRGVDEQFF	TGTGCCATCAGTGGGCGGGGGGTGGATGAGCAGTTCTTC
NA	TRBJ1-2	TRBV5-1	NA	CASSWGDGYTF	TGCGCCAGCAGCTGGGGGGATGGCTACACCTTC
NA	TRBJ2-1	TRBV6-5	TRBD2	CASRALAGGPVEQFF	TGTGCCAGCAGGGCTCTAGCGGGGGGGCCAGTTGAGCAGTTCTTC
NA	TRBJ2-6	TRBV7-3	NA	CASSRLGAGANVLTF	TGTGCCAGCAGCCGCCTTGGGGCCGGGGCCAACGTCCTGACTTTC
NA	TRBJ2-2	TRBV7-9	TRBD2	CASSPGLGGELFF	TGTGCCAGCAGCCCGGGACTAGGCGGGGAGCTGTTTTTT
once	TRBJ2-2	TRBV7-3	NA	CASSASGATGELFF	TGTGCCAGCAGCGCCTCAGGGGCCACCGGGGAGCTGTTTTTT
NA	TRBJ2-1	TRBV28	NA	CASSFGGHEQFF	TGTGCCAGCAGTTTCGGGGGACATGAGCAGTTCTTC